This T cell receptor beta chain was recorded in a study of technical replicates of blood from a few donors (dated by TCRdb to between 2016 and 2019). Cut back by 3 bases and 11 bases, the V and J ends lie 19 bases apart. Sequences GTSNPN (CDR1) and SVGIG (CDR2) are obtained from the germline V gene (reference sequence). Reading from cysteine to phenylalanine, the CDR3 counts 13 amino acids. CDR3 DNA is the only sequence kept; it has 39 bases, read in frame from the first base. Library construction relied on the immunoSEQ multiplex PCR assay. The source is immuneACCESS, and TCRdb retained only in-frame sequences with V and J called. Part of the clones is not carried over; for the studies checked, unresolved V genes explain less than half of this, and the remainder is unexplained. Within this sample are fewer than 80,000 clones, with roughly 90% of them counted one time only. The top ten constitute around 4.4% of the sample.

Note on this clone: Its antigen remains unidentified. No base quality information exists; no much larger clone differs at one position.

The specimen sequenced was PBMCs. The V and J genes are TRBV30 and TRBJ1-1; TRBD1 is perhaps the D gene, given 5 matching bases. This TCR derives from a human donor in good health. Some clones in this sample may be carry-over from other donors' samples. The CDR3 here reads CAWSTGDGRGAFF. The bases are TGTGCCTGGAGCACCGGGGACGGCCGGGGGGCTTTCTTT.